This TCR beta chain was observed in a study of blood T cell repertoires in COVID-19. Here immunoSEQ multiplex PCR was the method, and the copy in TCRdb shows in-frame clones only, minus some. The sample records about 120,000 clones, approximately 85% being singletons. V lost 5 bases and J lost 1; bases outside the gene matches: 11. The CDR3 has 19 residues. Germline V gene lookup returns CDR1 LNHDA and CDR2 SQIVND (reference sequence). The sequenced sample was peripheral blood. This sequence originates from a man at least 80 years old with active or convalescent COVID-19. The chain uses TRBV19 and TRBJ2-1; 13 positions match TRBD2. Written as DNA, the CDR3 is TGTGCCAGTAGTGGACCGGGACTAGCGGGGATTACTTCCTACAATGAGCAGTTCTTC. It yields the protein CASSGPGLAGITSYNEQFF.